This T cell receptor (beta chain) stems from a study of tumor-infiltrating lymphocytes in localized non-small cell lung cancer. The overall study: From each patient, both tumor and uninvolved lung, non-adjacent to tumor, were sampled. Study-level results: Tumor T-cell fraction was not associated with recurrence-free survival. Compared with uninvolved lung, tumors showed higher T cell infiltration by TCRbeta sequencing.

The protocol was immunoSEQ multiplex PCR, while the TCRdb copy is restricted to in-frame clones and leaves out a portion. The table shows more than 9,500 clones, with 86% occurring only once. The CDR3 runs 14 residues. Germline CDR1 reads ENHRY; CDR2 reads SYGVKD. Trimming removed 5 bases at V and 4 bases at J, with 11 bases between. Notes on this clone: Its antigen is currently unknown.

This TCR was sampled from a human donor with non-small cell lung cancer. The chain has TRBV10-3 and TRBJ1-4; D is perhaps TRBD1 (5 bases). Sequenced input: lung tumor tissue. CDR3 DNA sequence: TGTGCCATCAGTCCGGGACTGGTTAATGAAAAACTGTTTTTT. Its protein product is CAISPGLVNEKLFF.